This TCR beta chain is from a study of metastatic and nonmetastatic thyroid tumors. Study-wide results and caveats: Across blood and tumor, TCR beta diversity in malignant thyroid tumors was reportedly significantly higher than in benign nodules.

Thyroid surgery was performed in patients who had received no treatment beforehand. As for this clone: Its target is not known.

TCRdb re-called the PCR reads with MiXCR. This repertoire shows about 25,000 clones, roughly 23% found once; its top ten account for approximately 8%. The sequenced sample was blood. This TCR came from a female donor with papillary thyroid cancer or a benign thyroid nodule (not recorded which). Some clones in this sample may be carry-over from other donors' samples.

The DNA of the CDR3 is TGTGCCTGGAGTCAGGGACCCTTCTACGAGCAGTACTTC. This encodes CAWSQGPFYEQYF. The V call is TRBV30, the J call TRBJ2-7; D may correspond to TRBD1 or TRBD2 (5 bases each). Germline CDR1 and CDR2: GTSNPN and SVGIG (reference sequence). Deletions cut 2 bases from V and 3 bases from J, with 11 bases between. The CDR3 runs 13 residues.